The source of this T cell receptor beta chain is a study of identical twins listed by TCRdb under 2016. About the full investigation: To test whether fetal clonotypes persist, this study deep-sequenced TCR alpha and beta repertoires from monozygotic twins, from unrelated adults of various ages, and from cord blood. Replicate twin experiments were performed at different times using different library preparation protocols to rule out contamination.

The germline V gene (reference sequence) yields SEHNR for CDR1 and FQNEAQ for CDR2. Counted from cysteine to phenylalanine, this CDR3 has 15 amino acids. This entry keeps only the CDR3 DNA: 45 bases, framed from base 1. Clipping removes 5 bases from V and 3 bases from J, with 4 as the unmatched junction base count. Notes on this clonotype: Its target antigen remains unknown. Base quality data are lacking; no much larger clone is found one base away.

The method behind the library was 5' RACE. Sequencing instrument: Illumina HiSeq 2000. Template switching introduced a universal primer binding site; the final cDNA contained a unique molecular identifier, enabling accurate counting of TCR cDNA molecules. First-strand cDNA for TCR alpha and beta chains was synthesized from specific primers in the conserved constant-segment region. To control for contamination, every cDNA library carried two barcodes: a SMART-Mk sample barcode plus Illumina barcodes. Two successive PCR steps introduced TruSeq adapter sequences along with Illumina sample barcodes. Sequencing of the TCR alpha and beta cDNA libraries was done on the Illumina HiSeq platform using custom primers. In the source study's methods: Raw reads were processed with MiGEC to extract unique molecular identifiers, and MiXCR was used to determine CDR3 positions. Recombination models were inferred per individual with the repgenHMM and IGoR tools using an EM algorithm. The tcR package in R was used for shared clonotype analysis, with sharing normalized by the product of cloneset sizes. To study raw recombination without the effects of thymic and clonal selection, out-of-frame nonproductive sequences were analyzed. TCRdb reran the public reads through fastp at Q25 and MiXCR, keeping productive beta chains. Under each unique CDR3 protein, matching rows form one entry showing the most common genes and DNA. TCRdb, rather than the study authors, made the V and J calls. The sample table lists about 450,000 distinct CDR3 sequences, approximately 17% of them with a count of one. The ten largest clones represent around 10% of the sample.

The investigation overall reported the following: In beta out-of-frame sequences, excess twin sharing was weaker, because having fewer shared sequences lowered the signal-to-noise ratio. Recombination models systematically underestimated out-of-frame TCR alpha sharing in monozygotic twins but agreed with sharing between unrelated individuals. Because the same donors could not be followed over many years, conclusions were based on cross-sectional statistical analysis. Abundant cord blood beta clonotypes had fewer insertions, young adult naive repertoires showed a similar but weaker trend, and memory repertoires showed no such trend. Compared with coincidental sharing between unrelated individuals, out-of-frame TCR alpha sequences shared between twins had an excess of sequences with low generation probability. Zero-insertion analyses could be partly confounded by invariant T cells such as MAIT and iNKT, although diverse VJ usage argued against such confounding for most clonotypes.

All donors were healthy Caucasians. The study also sequenced three unrelated non-twin adults: a male aged 18 to 29, a male aged 50 to 60 and a female aged 50 to 60. Miltenyi CD45RO+ enrichment and human naive T-cell isolation kits were used to isolate memory (CD45RO+) and naive T cells from PBMC. The origin of this receptor is a man over 45 in good health. Sample: naive T cells sorted from blood. The cell subset or site label of this sample denotes: cells isolated with a human naive T-cell isolation kit. The V and J genes are TRBV7-9 and TRBJ2-5; 12 of the junction bases match TRBD2. The CDR3 region: CASSARLAGEETQYF. In nucleotide form, the sequence is TGTGCCAGCAGCGCGAGACTAGCGGGAGAAGAGACCCAGTACTTC.